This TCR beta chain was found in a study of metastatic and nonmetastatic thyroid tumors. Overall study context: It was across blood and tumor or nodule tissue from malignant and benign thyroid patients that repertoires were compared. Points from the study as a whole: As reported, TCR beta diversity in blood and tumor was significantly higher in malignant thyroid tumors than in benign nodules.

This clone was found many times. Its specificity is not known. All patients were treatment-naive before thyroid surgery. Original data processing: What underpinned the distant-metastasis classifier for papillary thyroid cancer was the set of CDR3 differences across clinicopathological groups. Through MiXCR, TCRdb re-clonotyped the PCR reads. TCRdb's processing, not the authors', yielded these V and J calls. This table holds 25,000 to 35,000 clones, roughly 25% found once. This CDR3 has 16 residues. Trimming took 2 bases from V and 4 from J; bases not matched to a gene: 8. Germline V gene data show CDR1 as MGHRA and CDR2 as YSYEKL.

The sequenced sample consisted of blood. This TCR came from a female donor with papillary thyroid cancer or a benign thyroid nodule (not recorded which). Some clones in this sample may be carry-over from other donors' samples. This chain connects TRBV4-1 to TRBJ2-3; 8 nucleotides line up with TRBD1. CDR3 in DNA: TGCGCCAGCAGCCAACTGGACAGGGCGGATGCAGATACGCAGTATTTT. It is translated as CASSQLDRADADTQYF.